The subject of this entry is one TCR beta chain. The antigen is not known. TCRdb's table, derived via immunoSEQ multiplex PCR, lists solely in-frame clones and lacks some. The sample contains 75,000 to 95,000 clones, around 93% of which appear only once. The ends were cut back, 0 bases at V and 6 bases at J, with 13 bases in the middle. The CDR3 sequence is 16 residues long. These data originate in a study of OX40 agonist ivuxolimab in advanced cancers. Study overall: Patients with hepatocellular carcinoma, melanoma, renal cell or head and neck cancer made up the dose-escalation patients. Study outcomes and limitations: The work left the antigen specificity of expanded peripheral T cells undetermined.

Here the sequenced sample was CD4+ or CD8+ T cells sorted from blood, taken in a trial of the OX40 agonist ivuxolimab. This rearrangement joins TRBV5-3 to TRBJ1-6, with unresolved D. TRBV5-3 is filed as an ORF, its function uncertain. The TCR comes from an adult with an advanced solid tumor such as melanoma, head and neck, liver or kidney cancer. In nucleotides, the CDR3 is TGTGCCAGAAGCTTGGGGTGCTACCCTACTAATTCACCCCTCCACTTT. Its translation: CARSLGCYPTNSPLHF.